The T cell receptor (beta chain) described here comes from a study of neoadjuvant anti-PD-1 for oral cavity cancer. Study at large: Non-progressing patients received a fourth nivolumab dose near day 43, then surgery on days 50-56. Study-wide results and caveats: Post-nivolumab, blood T cell clonality was significantly elevated in non-responders.

Specified time point: after neoadjuvant nivolumab, at surgical resection. Assay used: immunoSEQ multiplex PCR; TCRdb lists only in-frame clones, some missing. The table lists 11,000 to 15,000 clones, less than 75% of them singletons. This clone occurred once. Its antigen is not known. This TCR came from a person aged 35 to 85 with oral cavity squamous cell carcinoma. Material: PBMCs, obtained after nivolumab (anti-PD-1) treatment.

In DNA, the CDR3 is TGTGCCAGCAGTTCAGCCGGGACAGGGAGCTACGAGCAGTACTTC. Its protein is CASSSAGTGSYEQYF. V usage is TRBV28 and J usage is TRBJ2-7; TRBD1 matches 9 bases. Germline V gives CDR1 MDHEN, CDR2 SYDVKM. With V trimmed by 4 bases and J by 3 bases, 7 bases remained unmatched. This CDR3 spans 15 amino acids.